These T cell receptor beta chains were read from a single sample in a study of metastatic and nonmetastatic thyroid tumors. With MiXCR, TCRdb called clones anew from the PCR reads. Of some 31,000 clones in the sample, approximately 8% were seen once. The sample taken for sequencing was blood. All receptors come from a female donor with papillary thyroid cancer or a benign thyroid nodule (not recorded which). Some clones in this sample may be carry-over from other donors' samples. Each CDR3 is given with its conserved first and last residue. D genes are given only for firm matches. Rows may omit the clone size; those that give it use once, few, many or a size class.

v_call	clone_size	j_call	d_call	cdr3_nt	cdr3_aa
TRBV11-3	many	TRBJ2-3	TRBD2	TGTGCCAGCAGCATCACTCGTAGCGGGCCTAGCACAGATACGCAGTATTTT	CASSITRSGPSTDTQYF
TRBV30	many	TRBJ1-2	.	TGTGCCTGGAACCCAAAGCATAACTATGGCTACACCTTC	CAWNPKHNYGYTF
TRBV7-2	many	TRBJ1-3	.	TGTGCCAGCAGCTTAGATTCTGTGGGCAGGAACACCATATATTTT	CASSLDSVGRNTIYF
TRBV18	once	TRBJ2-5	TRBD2	TGTGCCAGCTCACCAGTGCCTAGCGGGGCACAAGAGACCCAGTACTTC	CASSPVPSGAQETQYF
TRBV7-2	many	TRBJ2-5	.	TGTGCCAGCAGCTTATTGCTCACATTGGAAGAGACCCAGTACTTC	CASSLLLTLEETQYF
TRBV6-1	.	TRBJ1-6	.	TGTGTCAGCAGTCGGGTGGGTGGCAACCAGGGTTCACCCCTCCACTTT	CVSSRVGGNQGSPLHF
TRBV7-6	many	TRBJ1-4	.	TGTGCCAGCAGCCTGGGGTCGCAAAGGGGCGAAAAACTGTTTTTT	CASSLGSQRGEKLFF
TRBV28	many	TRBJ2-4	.	TGTGCCAGTCGGAGGGACCTTCTAGCCAAAAACATTCAGTACTTC	CASRRDLLAKNIQYF
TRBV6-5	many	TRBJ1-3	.	TGTGCCAGCAGTTACTCTAAACCGGGACCAAACTCTGGAAACACCATATATTTT	CASSYSKPGPNSGNTIYF
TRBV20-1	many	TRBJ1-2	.	TGCAGTGCGGGCCGGACGGGTGGCTACACCTTC	CSAGRTGGYTF
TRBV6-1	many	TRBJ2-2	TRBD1	TGTGCCAGCCTACGACAGGGTAAAACCGGGGAGCTGTTTTTT	CASLRQGKTGELFF
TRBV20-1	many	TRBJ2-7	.	TGCAGTGCTGGGGGACGGGGCGAGCAGTACTTC	CSAGGRGEQYF
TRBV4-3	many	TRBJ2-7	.	TGCGCCAGCAGCCAAGATCCGGCCCAGACCTACGAGCAGTACTTC	CASSQDPAQTYEQYF
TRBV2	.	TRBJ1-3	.	TGTGCCAGCAGTGAAGCGCTTCCGGCAGGGTTTAACTCTGGAAACACCATATATTTT	CASSEALPAGFNSGNTIYF
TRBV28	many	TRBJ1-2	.	TGTGCCAGCATCCAGCCGGGACACAACTATGGCTACACCTTC	CASIQPGHNYGYTF
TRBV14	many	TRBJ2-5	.	TGTGCCAGCAGCCACCTGTGGGGGGAGACCCAGTACTTC	CASSHLWGETQYF
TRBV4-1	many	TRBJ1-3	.	TGCGCCAGCAGCCAAGGGTCGGGAGGGGGAAACACCATATATTTT	CASSQGSGGGNTIYF
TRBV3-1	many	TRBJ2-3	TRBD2	TGTGCCAGCAGCCCTCTGGGACTAGCGGGAGGTGCAGATACGCAGTATTTT	CASSPLGLAGGADTQYF
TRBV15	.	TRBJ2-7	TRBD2	TGTGCCACCAGCTGGACTAGCGGGACTTACGAGCAGTACTTC	CATSWTSGTYEQYF
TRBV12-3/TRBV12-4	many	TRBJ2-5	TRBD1	TGTGCCAGCACCTTATTGGGGGTCAGGGGGCGCCGAGAGACCCAGTACTTC	CASTLLGVRGRRETQYF
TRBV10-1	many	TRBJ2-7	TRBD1	TGCGCCAGCAGTGAGTCGACAGGGACCTACGAGCAGTACTTC	CASSESTGTYEQYF
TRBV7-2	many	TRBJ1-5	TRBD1	TGTGCCAGCAGCGAAAGGACAGGACCGAATCAGCCCCAGCATTTT	CASSERTGPNQPQHF
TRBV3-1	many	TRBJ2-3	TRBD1	TGTGCCAGCAGCCAAGATAGGCGGACAGGGGGCACAGATACGCAGTATTTT	CASSQDRRTGGTDTQYF
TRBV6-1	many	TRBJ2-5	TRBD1	TGTGCCAGCACCCCCCAGGGGGCGGGAGAGACCCAGTACTTC	CASTPQGAGETQYF
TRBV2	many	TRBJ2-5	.	TGTGCCAGCACCCGGCCGGCGGCGGGCCCCCAAGAGACCCAGTACTTC	CASTRPAAGPQETQYF
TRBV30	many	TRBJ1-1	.	TGTGCCGGAACGGACCATAGGATATCGGCTTTCTTT	CAGTDHRISAFF
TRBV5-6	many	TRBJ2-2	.	TGTGCCAGCAGCTTGTCCACCGGGGAGCTGTTTTTT	CASSLSTGELFF
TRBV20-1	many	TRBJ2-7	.	TGCAGTGCTGCCCCCGGCAGTCTTACTCACCCACTCTCCTACGAGCAGTACTTC	CSAAPGSLTHPLSYEQYF
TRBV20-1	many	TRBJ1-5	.	TGCAGTGCTAGCCAACCCAATCAGCCCCAGCATTTT	CSASQPNQPQHF
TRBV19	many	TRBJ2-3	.	TGTGCCAGTAGTATGCAGTTCTCTAGCACAGATACGCAGTATTTT	CASSMQFSSTDTQYF
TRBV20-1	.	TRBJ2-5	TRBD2	TGCAGTGCTAGAGTAGGACTAGCGGAAGAGACCCAGTACTTC	CSARVGLAEETQYF
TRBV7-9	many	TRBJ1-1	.	TGTGCCAGCACCGCGATTGAGAACACTGAAGCTTTCTTT	CASTAIENTEAFF
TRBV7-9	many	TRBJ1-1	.	TGTGCCAGCAGCTTAAGCGCTGTGCGGCGGGATGCTTTCTTT	CASSLSAVRRDAFF
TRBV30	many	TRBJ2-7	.	TGTGCCTGGTCCTCCGGGGTTGGGTCCTACGAGCAGTACTTC	CAWSSGVGSYEQYF
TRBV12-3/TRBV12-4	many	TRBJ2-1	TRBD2	TGTGCCAGCAGTTTCTTCGGACTAGCGGGATTATATGAGCAGTTCTTC	CASSFFGLAGLYEQFF
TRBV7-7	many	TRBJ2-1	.	TGTGCTAGCAGCACCGGGATCAACAATGAGCAGTTCTTC	CASSTGINNEQFF
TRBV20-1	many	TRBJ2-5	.	TGCAGTGCCACCGGCCGGGGCCCCCAGTACTTC	CSATGRGPQYF
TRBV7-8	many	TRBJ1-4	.	TGTGCCAGCTCCCGACAAGTGAGCGCCACCAATGAAAAACTGTTTTTT	CASSRQVSATNEKLFF
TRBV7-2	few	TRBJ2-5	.	TGTGCCAGCAGCTTCAGTCTAGCTGACGGAGAGACCCAGTACTTC	CASSFSLADGETQYF
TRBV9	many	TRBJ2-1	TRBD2	TGTGCCAGCAGCGATGGGACTAGCGGAGCGCCCAATGAGCAGTTCTTC	CASSDGTSGAPNEQFF
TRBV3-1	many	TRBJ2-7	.	TGTGCCAGCAGCCAATTGATAGGGGGCGGGGGGCCCTACGAGCAGTACTTC	CASSQLIGGGGPYEQYF
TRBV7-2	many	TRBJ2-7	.	TGTGCCAGCAGCCCCAAGGTTGGAGCATACGAGCAGTACTTC	CASSPKVGAYEQYF